Listed below are T cell receptor beta chains from one sample, sequenced in a study of shared clonotypes between healthy human individuals. Assay: immunoSEQ multiplex PCR; the TCRdb copy retains only in-frame clones and omits some. The repertoire holds around 1.1 million clones, with 70% to 85% as singletons. The material sequenced was memory CD4+ T cells from PBMCs. Receptors originate from a man between 18 and 29 years old in good health. Some clones in this sample may be carry-over from other donors' samples. Each CDR3 is given without its conserved first and last residue.

cdr3_aa	v_call	j_call
ASSDAGTGVETQY	TRBV6-1	TRBJ2-5
ASSLAGGTNYGYT	TRBV7-2	TRBJ1-2
ASSSRGLAGDEQY	TRBV9	TRBJ2-7
ASSLSGGTQY	TRBV7-9	TRBJ2-5
ASSSPWDTQVQY	TRBV7-2	TRBJ2-7
ASSVQGTWTEAF	TRBV6-1	TRBJ1-1
ASSRTGITEAF	TRBV27	TRBJ1-1
ASRGWGQPQH	TRBV19	TRBJ1-5
ASSLFLTPSYNEQF	TRBV27	TRBJ2-1
ASSPQGALDTGELF	TRBV18	TRBJ2-2
ASSFDRDHEQY	TRBV7-2	TRBJ2-7
ASSLGPTGGGEKLF	TRBV5-1	TRBJ1-4
ASSSLYQETQY	TRBV5-1	TRBJ2-5
ASSSLWPRQGRTEAF	TRBV7-2	TRBJ1-1
ASSQGQLTWGEQY	TRBV18	TRBJ2-7
ASSLGQGLDTQY	TRBV7-9	TRBJ2-3
ASRALKAGGSSYEQY	TRBV11-2	TRBJ2-7
ASTPGRSRETQY	TRBV9	TRBJ2-5
ASSHPRLASTDTQY	TRBV4-2	TRBJ2-3
ASRPPSGGTGELF	TRBV5-1	TRBJ2-2
ASSLLHSETQY	TRBV27	TRBJ2-5
ASSAGRDTLTEQY	TRBV9	TRBJ2-7
ASGSDWAYGYT	TRBV28	TRBJ1-2
ASSLLAGTANTGELF	TRBV5-1	TRBJ2-2
ASSYGTGAYTGELF	TRBV5-1	TRBJ2-2
ASSYRGGGEQY	TRBV6-6	TRBJ2-7
SVEIGSGRVYGYT	TRBV29-1	TRBJ1-2
ASVPGGRNYEQY	TRBV28	TRBJ2-7
AISTDRGDQPQH	TRBV10-3	TRBJ1-5